This T cell receptor beta chain was recovered during a study of T-cell memory formation after mild COVID-19 (dated by TCRdb to 2020 to 2022). At the level of the whole study: TCR sequence clusters from the two donors were found to be largely donor specific. T-cell clones expanding and contracting after mild COVID-19 in a couple of donors were tracked by longitudinal TCRalpha and TCRbeta repertoire sequencing. Two young, previously healthy adult volunteers, one female and one male, were included in the cohort. Here is what the overall study found, with its caveats: From day 15 to 85, contracting clones showed balanced CD4/CD8 phenotypes, whereas a second wave of clones that expanded from day 15 to 37 leaned towards CD4+. Contracting CD4+ clones were found mainly in CM and EM memory subsets, while CD8+ clones were enriched in EMRA. Some responding clones were detected in pre-infection memory, which suggested that pre-existing cross-reactive memory T cells had joined the SARS-CoV-2 response. The study included only a couple of mild cases, and larger cohorts that include severe cases with pre-infection samples were judged to be necessary. SARS-CoV-2 specificity was not confirmed for the second-wave clones peaking on day 37.

Sequenced on an Illumina NovaSeq 6000. Using 5'RACE with constant-segment primers, TCRalpha and TCRbeta cDNA libraries were constructed, with sample barcodes and unique molecular identifiers added in the process. RNA was extracted from every sample with Trizol reagent. Amplification of the libraries took two PCR steps, and the second step added a second sample barcode plus Illumina TruSeq adapters. Libraries were sequenced on an Illumina NovaSeq with 2 x 150 bp paired-end reads. The published analysis was carried out like this. Reads were demultiplexed and collapsed into UMI-guided consensus sequences with migec v1.2.7. Using mixcr v2.1.11, UMI consensuses were aligned to TRA and TRB V and J templates and then assembled into clonotypes. Clonotypes were classified as expanded or contracted when called significant by both edgeR and NoisET, with noise models trained on biological replicates. For edgeR calls, a false discovery rate-adjusted p below 0.01 and a log2 fold-change threshold of 1 were applied. As an exploratory analysis of dynamics, max-normalized trajectories of the 1000 most abundant clonotypes were examined with PCA combined with hierarchical clustering. Each responding clone was given a CD4 or CD8 phenotype based on the CD4+ and CD8+ repertoires, which had been sequenced separately. The public reads were run again by TCRdb, first through fastp at Q25 and then through MiXCR, and only productive beta chains were kept. One record per CDR3 amino acid sequence lists the most common genes and DNA. V and J calls and clone size were set by TCRdb, not the authors. The table for this sample lists about 350,000 distinct CDR3 sequences; 28% of them were counted only once. The ten largest clones capture 13% of the sample.

From the cysteine through the phenylalanine, the CDR3 covers 14 amino acids. Just CDR3 DNA is preserved here, 42 bases in frame from base 1. Ficoll-Paque density gradient centrifugation was the method used to isolate PBMCs. About this clonotype: Its antigen has not been determined. The sample holds no much larger clone one base away, and base qualities are not on file.

Recombination joined TRBV21-1 with TRBJ2-7; the D call of TRBD2 is as the table states it, not checked on the DNA. TRBV21-1 is tagged as a pseudogene. This TCR was recovered from an adult woman who had mild COVID-19 (a few samples of this study predate the infection). The sample titles of this study are shuffled in the database, so cell type and time point are left out; the donor was told from shared clones. Sequencing used PBMCs or a T cell subset sorted from them (not recorded which). CDR3 reads: CASSKVPGYWEQYF. In nucleotides, the sequence is TGTGCCAGCAGCAAAGTCCCAGGGTACTGGGAGCAGTACTTC.